The rows below give T cell receptor beta chains drawn from one sample of a study of cytomegalovirus exposure and HLA in healthy donors. Some clones are missing from TCRdb's copy, which holds only in-frame ones; the method was immunoSEQ multiplex PCR. The table has 110,000 or so clones, 70% to 80% seen once; the top ten hold 4.2%. Sequencing was carried out using PBMCs. Every receptor here comes from a woman aged 40 to 50 in good health and CMV-seropositive. Each CDR3 is given with its conserved first and last residue. Fields, in order: V gene, CDR3 length, clone size, D gene, J gene, CDR3 DNA, CDR3 protein. The D gene is left open where the match is weak. Some rows have no size entry. The others give once, few or many, or a class for an expanded clone.

>TRBV9|17|.|.|TRBJ1-2
TGTGCCAGCAGCCCCGCGGGAGGGATTCAACGAGGCTATGGCTACACCTTC
CASSPAGGIQRGYGYTF
>TRBV7-8|15|.|.|TRBJ1-5
TGTGCCAGCAGCACGGTTGGACAGAATAGGCAGCCCCAGCATTTT
CASSTVGQNRQPQHF
>TRBV7-3|16|.|TRBD2|TRBJ2-1
TGTGCCAGCAGCTTAATGGTTAGCGGGAGGGTAAATGAGCAGTTCTTC
CASSLMVSGRVNEQFF
>TRBV7-9|16|.|TRBD1|TRBJ2-7
TGTGCCAGCAGCTTAGGGGGACAGGGGGCTTTGAACGAGCAGTACTTC
CASSLGGQGALNEQYF
>TRBV15|14|.|.|TRBJ1-2
TGTGCCACCAGCAGGGACAGCCTTTCAAACGGCTACACCTTC
CATSRDSLSNGYTF
>TRBV13|16|.|.|TRBJ1-5
TGTGCCAGCAGCCACCAGGGCAGGGGCCCAGATCAGCCCCAGCATTTT
CASSHQGRGPDQPQHF
>TRBV7-9|17|.|TRBD1|TRBJ1-5
TGTGCCAGCAGCTTAGACGACAGGACAGGGGGCTGGCAGCCCCAGCATTTT
CASSLDDRTGGWQPQHF
>TRBV11-2|16|once|TRBD2|TRBJ2-2
TGTGCCAGCAGCCCTCTGCGGGGGGGAATCACCGGGGAGCTGTTTTTT
CASSPLRGGITGELFF
>TRBV7-9|13|.|TRBD1|TRBJ2-1
TGTGCCAGCAGTCCCACAGGGGGTCGGGAGCAGTTCTTC
CASSPTGGREQFF
>TRBV27|14|.|TRBD2|TRBJ2-7
TGTGCCAGCAGTTTACTACGGGAGGGCCGCGAGCAGTACTTC
CASSLLREGREQYF
>TRBV27|15|few|.|TRBJ1-4
TGTGCCAGCAGGCCTTACGGGGGGTTAGGCGAAAAACTGTTTTTT
CASRPYGGLGEKLFF
>TRBV9|12|.|.|TRBJ2-1
TGTGCCAGCAACCAAGGAGCCGGCAGACAGTTCTTC
CASNQGAGRQFF
>TRBV7-3|14|.|TRBD2|TRBJ2-2
TGTGCCAGCAGCTTAAGTCTAGCGGGAGGGGAGCTGTTTTTT
CASSLSLAGGELFF
>TRBV7-9|14|.|TRBD1|TRBJ1-2
TGTGCCAGCAGCCGGGACAGGGTTAACTATGGCTACACCTTC
CASSRDRVNYGYTF
>TRBV6-1|17|.|TRBD1|TRBJ2-5
TGTGCCAGCAGTGAAATCCCCCCCGGGACAGGGGTCCGGGAGCAGTACTTC
CASSEIPPGTGVREQYF
>TRBV11-3|15|.|.|TRBJ1-3
TGTGCCAGCAGCTTAGGGGCCGAAGCTGGAAACACCATATATTTT
CASSLGAEAGNTIYF
>TRBV2|17|.|TRBD1|TRBJ2-4
TGTGCCAGCAAGCGGACCTGGACAGGCCTAGCCAAAAACATTCAGTACTTC
CASKRTWTGLAKNIQYF
>TRBV4-3|18|once|TRBD2|TRBJ2-5
TGCGCCAGCAGCCAAGATTATCGGGTCGGGGGGGGAGAAGAGACCCAGTACTTC
CASSQDYRVGGGEETQYF
>TRBV15|16|.|.|TRBJ1-1
TGTGCCACCAGCAGAGGACAGGTGAGGACCGGCACTGAAGCTTTCTTT
CATSRGQVRTGTEAFF
>TRBV6-6|14|once|TRBD1|TRBJ2-5
TGTGCCAGCAGTTACTCCGGGACAGGAGAGACCCAGTACTTC
CASSYSGTGETQYF
>TRBV19|17|.|TRBD1|TRBJ1-3
TGTGCCAGTAGTCTTTTGACAGGGAGTGGGGCCGGAAACACCATATATTTT
CASSLLTGSGAGNTIYF
>TRBV29-1|10|.|.|TRBJ2-5
TGCAGCCCCCTCCAAGAGACCCAGTACTTC
CSPLQETQYF
>TRBV9|14|.|.|TRBJ2-1
TGTGCCAGCAGCGTAGCGGGGTCTTACAATGAGCAGTTCTTC
CASSVAGSYNEQFF
>TRBV11-3|15|.|.|TRBJ1-6
TGTGCCAGCAGCAGCGCGCGGGGGCGGAATTCACCCCTCCACTTT
CASSSARGRNSPLHF
>TRBV6-5|14|once|TRBD2|TRBJ2-7
TGTGCCAGCAGTTACTCAGGCGGGAGGGGCGAGCAGTACTTC
CASSYSGGRGEQYF
>TRBV5-4|15|.|TRBD1|TRBJ2-5
TGTGCCAGCAGCTCCGGGACAGGGGTGCCGCAAGCCCAGTACTTC
CASSSGTGVPQAQYF
>TRBV6-5|15|.|.|TRBJ2-7
TGTGCCAGCAGACGGGCGGCACAGGGCGCCTACGAGCAGTACTTC
CASRRAAQGAYEQYF
>TRBV6-6|15|few|.|TRBJ1-4
TGTGCCAGCAGAACCGGACAGACAACTAATGAAAAACTGTTTTTT
CASRTGQTTNEKLFF
>TRBV9|16|.|.|TRBJ1-2
TGTGCCAGCAGCGCGACAGACAGGCGGGTAAACTATGGCTACACCTTC
CASSATDRRVNYGYTF
>TRBV6-1|15|.|TRBD1|TRBJ2-7
TGTGCCAGCAGTGAGTCCGGGACAGGGTCCCACGAGCAGTACTTC
CASSESGTGSHEQYF
>TRBV9|15|once|TRBD2|TRBJ2-7
TGTGCCAGCAGCCCCGTTAGCGGGGGAACCTACGAGCAGTACTTC
CASSPVSGGTYEQYF
>TRBV27|14|.|.|TRBJ2-7
TGTGCCAGCAGTTTAGGGGGGTCCCCCTACGAGCAGTACTTC
CASSLGGSPYEQYF
>TRBV13|16|few|TRBD1|TRBJ2-2
TGTGCCAGCAGCCCGCGGACAGGGACGAACACCGGGGAGCTGTTTTTT
CASSPRTGTNTGELFF
>TRBV5-1|15|.|.|TRBJ1-4
TGCGCCAGCAGCTTGGTGGGGGGGCCGGGGGAAAAACTGTTTTTT
CASSLVGGPGEKLFF
>TRBV7-9|15|.|TRBD1|TRBJ1-5
TGTGCCAGCAGCTTGGGGACAGGGAGAAATCAGCCCCAGCATTTT
CASSLGTGRNQPQHF
>TRBV4-1|18|few|TRBD1|TRBJ1-6
TGCGCCAGCAGCCAATACTGGACAGGGCCCCTTTATAATTCACCCCTCCACTTT
CASSQYWTGPLYNSPLHF
>TRBV25-1|14|.|.|TRBJ2-7
TGTGCCAGCAGGCGGGGCGGGGAGTCCTACGAGCAGTACTTC
CASRRGGESYEQYF
>TRBV27|14|.|.|TRBJ2-7
TGTGCCAGCAGTTTTAGAGGCCTACCCTACGAGCAGTACTTC
CASSFRGLPYEQYF
>TRBV30|13|once|.|TRBJ1-4
TGTGCCTGGAGTGTGGAGGGATTCGATAAACTGTTTTTT
CAWSVEGFDKLFF
>TRBV19|14|.|.|TRBJ1-1
TGTGCCAGTACCCCCTATGCCCGGGGCACTGAAGCTTTCTTT
CASTPYARGTEAFF
>TRBV19|15|once|TRBD1|TRBJ1-3
TGTGCCAGTAGTACTCAGGGGGCAACGGGAAACACCATATATTTT
CASSTQGATGNTIYF
>TRBV2|17|.|TRBD1|TRBJ1-2
TGTGCCAGCAGTGAAGGGGGCGGGACAGGGAGTTTTTTGGGCTACACCTTC
CASSEGGGTGSFLGYTF